The next 10 T cell receptor beta chains were all read from a single sample in a study of blood T cell repertoires in COVID-19. Only in-frame clones appear in the TCRdb table, and some are missing; sequencing was by immunoSEQ multiplex PCR. Of approximately 330,000 clones in the sample, around 90% were seen once. The sample was peripheral blood. The receptors were gathered from a woman aged 40 to 50 with COVID-19, enrolled during active disease.

This clone was seen a single time. A read error may account for a junction end that differs from germline. This chain connects TRBV12-3 or TRBV12-4 to TRBJ2-1; D is unresolved. The CDR3 has 8 residues. Here the CDR3 reads CASSPVLF. The CDR3 DNA reads as TGTGCCAGCAGCCCCGTCCTCTTC.

The J gene is TRBJ1-3, the V gene TRBV6-5; TRBD1 agrees at 7 bases. The CDR3 runs to 15 residues. From germline, CDR1 is MNHEY and CDR2 SVGAGI. V lost 4 bases to trimming and J lost 2 bases; unmatched junction nucleotides: 5. The CDR3 sequence is CASSSNTGAGNTIYF. CDR3 DNA: TGTGCCAGCAGTTCCAATACAGGGGCTGGAAACACCATATATTTT.

V and J are TRBV11-2 and TRBJ2-6; 7 nucleotides match TRBD2. The CDR3 is 16 amino acids. Germline V gives CDR1 SGHAT, CDR2 FQNNGV. The V segment lost 2 bases and the J segment 2 bases; nucleotides outside the gene matches: 3. The CDR3 DNA reads TGTGCCAGCAGCTTATGGGGGGGAGCTGGGGCCAACGTCCTGACTTTC. Amino acids: CASSLWGGAGANVLTF.

The sample holds one count of this clone. V is TRBV6-6 and J is TRBJ1-2; D might be TRBD1 (5 bases). This CDR3 has 14 amino acids. Trimming removed 7 bases from V and 1 base from J, with 13 bases in between. Germline V CDR1 and CDR2: MNHNY, SVGAGI (reference sequence). The CDR3, as DNA: TGTGCCAGCATCCGGGACTTGGTTAACTATGGCTACACCTTC. Translating gives CASIRDLVNYGYTF.

The genes are TRBV10-3 and TRBJ1-2; D ambiguous. V was clipped by 0 bases and J by 4 bases, with 12 bases between them. The CDR3 is 15 amino acids. CDR1 is ENHRY, CDR2 SYGVKD, per germline. The chain's CDR3 is CAISESSEAGYGYTF. As DNA, the CDR3 is TGTGCCATCAGTGAGTCTTCTGAGGCCGGCTATGGCTACACCTTC.

The chain is built from TRBV28 and TRBJ1-2, with D uncertain. This CDR3 is built from 14 residues. Looked up from germline, CDR1 is MDHEN and CDR2 is SYDVKM. The V gene lost 4 bases and the J gene lost 4 bases, with 13 bases spanning the gap. The CDR3 protein is CASSSLAAVYGYTF. The DNA for the CDR3 is TGTGCCAGCAGTTCGTTGGCGGCGGTCTATGGCTACACCTTC.

The CDR3 sequence: CAISETDRAGYTF. DNA for the CDR3: TGTGCCATCAGTGAGACCGACAGGGCTGGCTACACCTTC. The J gene is TRBJ1-2, the V gene TRBV10-3; 7 bases map to TRBD1. CDR1 is ENHRY, CDR2 SYGVKD, per germline. This CDR3 spans 13 amino acids. Unmatched junction bases numbered 4, after V lost 2 bases and J lost 7 bases.

The chain carries TRBV2 and TRBJ1-5, with a tentative D call TRBD1 (5 bases). Looked up from germline, CDR1 is SNHLY and CDR2 is FYNNEI. This CDR3 region has 16 residues. V dropped 6 bases and J dropped 4 bases, with 19 bases sitting between them. CDR3: CASSEYGGRANQPQHF. The CDR3 bases are TGTGCCAGCAGCGAGTATGGGGGGAGAGCGAATCAGCCCCAGCATTTT.

The genes are TRBV4-2 and TRBJ2-3; perhaps TRBD1 as D (6 bases). The germline V gene has CDR1 LGHNA and CDR2 YNFKEQ. Trimming pared 2 bases from V and 2 bases from J, leaving 11 bases between. This CDR3 has 15 amino acids. In DNA form, the CDR3 reads TGTGCCAGCAGCCAAAGACAGGCCCCCACAGATACGCAGTATTTT. Its translation is CASSQRQAPTDTQYF.

The rearrangement links TRBV27 to TRBJ2-7; 8 bases align to TRBD1. J gave up 3 bases and V 6 bases, and 7 bases lay outside the gene matches. Germline V CDR1 and CDR2: MNHEY, SMNVEV (reference sequence). The length of the CDR3 is 14 residues. The CDR3 region has the DNA TGTGCCAGCAGCCCAATCGGACAGGGCTACGAGCAGTACTTC. It is translated as CASSPIGQGYEQYF.